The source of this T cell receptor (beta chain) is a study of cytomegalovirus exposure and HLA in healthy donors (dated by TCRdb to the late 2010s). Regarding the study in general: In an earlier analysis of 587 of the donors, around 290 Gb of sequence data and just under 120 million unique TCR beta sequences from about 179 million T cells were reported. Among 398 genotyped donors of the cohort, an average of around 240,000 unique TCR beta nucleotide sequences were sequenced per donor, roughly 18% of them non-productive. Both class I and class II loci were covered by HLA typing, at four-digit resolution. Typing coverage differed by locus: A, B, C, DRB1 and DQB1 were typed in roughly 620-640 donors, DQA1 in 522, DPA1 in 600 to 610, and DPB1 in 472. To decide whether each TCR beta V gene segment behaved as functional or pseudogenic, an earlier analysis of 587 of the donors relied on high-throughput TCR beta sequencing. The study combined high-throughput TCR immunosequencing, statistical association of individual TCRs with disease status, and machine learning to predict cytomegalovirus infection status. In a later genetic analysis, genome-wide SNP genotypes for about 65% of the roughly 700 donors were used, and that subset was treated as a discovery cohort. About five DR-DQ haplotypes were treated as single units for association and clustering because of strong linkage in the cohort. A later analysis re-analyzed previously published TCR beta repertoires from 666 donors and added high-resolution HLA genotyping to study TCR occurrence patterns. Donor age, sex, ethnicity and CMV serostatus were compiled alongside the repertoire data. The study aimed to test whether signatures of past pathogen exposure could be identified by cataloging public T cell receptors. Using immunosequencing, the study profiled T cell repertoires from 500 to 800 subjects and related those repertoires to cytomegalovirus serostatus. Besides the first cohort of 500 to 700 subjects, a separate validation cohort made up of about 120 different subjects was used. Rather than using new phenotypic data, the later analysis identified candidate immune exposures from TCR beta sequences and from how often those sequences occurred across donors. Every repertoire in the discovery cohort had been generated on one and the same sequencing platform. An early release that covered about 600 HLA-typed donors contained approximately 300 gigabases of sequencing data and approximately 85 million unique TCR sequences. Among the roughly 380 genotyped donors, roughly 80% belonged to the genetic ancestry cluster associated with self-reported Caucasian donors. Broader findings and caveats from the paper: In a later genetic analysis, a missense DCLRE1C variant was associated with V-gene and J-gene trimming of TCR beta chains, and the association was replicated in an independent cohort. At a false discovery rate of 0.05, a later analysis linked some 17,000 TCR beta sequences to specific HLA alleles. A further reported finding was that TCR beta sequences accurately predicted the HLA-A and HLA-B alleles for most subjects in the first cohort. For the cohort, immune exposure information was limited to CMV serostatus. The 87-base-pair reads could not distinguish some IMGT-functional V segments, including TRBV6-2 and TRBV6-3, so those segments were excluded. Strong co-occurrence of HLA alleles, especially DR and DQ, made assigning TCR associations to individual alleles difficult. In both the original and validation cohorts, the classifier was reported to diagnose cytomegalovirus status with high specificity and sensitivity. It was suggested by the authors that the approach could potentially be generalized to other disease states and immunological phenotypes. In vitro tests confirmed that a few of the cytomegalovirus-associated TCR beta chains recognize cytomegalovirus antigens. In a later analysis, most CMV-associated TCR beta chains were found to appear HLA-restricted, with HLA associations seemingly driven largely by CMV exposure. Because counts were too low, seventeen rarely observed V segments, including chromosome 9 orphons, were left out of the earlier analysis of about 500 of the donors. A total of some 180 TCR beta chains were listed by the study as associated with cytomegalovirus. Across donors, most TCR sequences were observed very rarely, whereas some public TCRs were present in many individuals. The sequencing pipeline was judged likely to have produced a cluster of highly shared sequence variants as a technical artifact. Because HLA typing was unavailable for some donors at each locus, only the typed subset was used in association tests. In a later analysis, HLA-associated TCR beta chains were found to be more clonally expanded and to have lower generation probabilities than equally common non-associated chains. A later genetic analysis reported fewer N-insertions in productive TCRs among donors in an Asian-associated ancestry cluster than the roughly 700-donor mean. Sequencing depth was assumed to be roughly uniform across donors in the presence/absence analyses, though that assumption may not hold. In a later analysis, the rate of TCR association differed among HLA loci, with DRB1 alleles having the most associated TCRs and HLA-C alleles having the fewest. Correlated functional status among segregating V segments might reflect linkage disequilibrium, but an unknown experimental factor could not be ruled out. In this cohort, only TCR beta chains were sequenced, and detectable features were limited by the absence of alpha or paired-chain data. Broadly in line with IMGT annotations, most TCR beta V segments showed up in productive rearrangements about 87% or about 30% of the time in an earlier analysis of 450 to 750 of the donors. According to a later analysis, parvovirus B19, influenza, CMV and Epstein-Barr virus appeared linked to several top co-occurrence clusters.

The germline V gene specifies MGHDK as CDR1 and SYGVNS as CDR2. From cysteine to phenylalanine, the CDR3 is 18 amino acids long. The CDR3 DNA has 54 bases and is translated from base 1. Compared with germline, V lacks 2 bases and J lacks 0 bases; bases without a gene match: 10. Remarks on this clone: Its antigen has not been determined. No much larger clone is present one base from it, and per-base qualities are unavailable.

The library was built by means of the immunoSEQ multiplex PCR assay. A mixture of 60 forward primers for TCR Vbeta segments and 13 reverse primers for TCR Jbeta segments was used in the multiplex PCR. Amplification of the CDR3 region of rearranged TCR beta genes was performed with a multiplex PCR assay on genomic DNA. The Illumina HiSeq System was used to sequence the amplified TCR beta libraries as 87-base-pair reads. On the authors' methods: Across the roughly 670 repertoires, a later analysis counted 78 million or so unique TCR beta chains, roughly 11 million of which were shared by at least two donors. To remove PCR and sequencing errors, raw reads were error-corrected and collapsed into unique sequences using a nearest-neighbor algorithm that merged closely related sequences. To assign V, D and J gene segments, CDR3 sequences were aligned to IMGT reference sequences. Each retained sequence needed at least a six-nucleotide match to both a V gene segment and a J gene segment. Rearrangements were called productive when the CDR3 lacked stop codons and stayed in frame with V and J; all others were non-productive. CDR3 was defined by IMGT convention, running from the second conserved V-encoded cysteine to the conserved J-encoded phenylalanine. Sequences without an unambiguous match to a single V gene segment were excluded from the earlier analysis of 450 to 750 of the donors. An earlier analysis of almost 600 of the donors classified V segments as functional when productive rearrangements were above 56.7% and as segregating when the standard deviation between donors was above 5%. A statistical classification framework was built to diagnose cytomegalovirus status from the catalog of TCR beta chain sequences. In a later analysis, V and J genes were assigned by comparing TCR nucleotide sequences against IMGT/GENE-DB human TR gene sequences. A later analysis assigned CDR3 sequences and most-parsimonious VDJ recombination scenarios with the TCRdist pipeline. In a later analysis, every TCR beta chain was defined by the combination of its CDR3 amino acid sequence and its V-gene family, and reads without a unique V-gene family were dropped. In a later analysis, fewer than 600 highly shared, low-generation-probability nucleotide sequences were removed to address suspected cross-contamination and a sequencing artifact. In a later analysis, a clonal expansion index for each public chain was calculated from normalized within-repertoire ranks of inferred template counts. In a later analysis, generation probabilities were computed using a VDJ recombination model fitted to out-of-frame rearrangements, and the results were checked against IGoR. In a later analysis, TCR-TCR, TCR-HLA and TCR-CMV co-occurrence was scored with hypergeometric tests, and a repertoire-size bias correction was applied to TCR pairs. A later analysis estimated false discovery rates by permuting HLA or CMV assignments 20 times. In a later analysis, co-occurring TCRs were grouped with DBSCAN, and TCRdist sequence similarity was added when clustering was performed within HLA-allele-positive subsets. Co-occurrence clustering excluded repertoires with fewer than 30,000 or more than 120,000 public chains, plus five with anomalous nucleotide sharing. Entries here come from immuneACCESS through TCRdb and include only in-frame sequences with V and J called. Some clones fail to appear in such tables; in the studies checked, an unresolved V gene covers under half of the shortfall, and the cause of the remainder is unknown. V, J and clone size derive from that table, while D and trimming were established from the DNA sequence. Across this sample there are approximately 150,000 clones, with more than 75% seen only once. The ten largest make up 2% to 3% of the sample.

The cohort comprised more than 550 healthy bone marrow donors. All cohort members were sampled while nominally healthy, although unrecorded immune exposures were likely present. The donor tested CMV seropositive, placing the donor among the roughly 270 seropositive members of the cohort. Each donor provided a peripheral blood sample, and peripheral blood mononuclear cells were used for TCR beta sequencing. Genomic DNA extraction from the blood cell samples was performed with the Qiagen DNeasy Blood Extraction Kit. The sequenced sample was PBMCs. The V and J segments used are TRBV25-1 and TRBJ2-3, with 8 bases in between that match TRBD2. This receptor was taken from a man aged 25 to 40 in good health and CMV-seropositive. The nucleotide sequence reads TGTGCCAGCAGTGAACGGAGCGGGAGAGAGACTAGCACAGATACGCAGTATTTT. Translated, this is CASSERSGRETSTDTQYF.